The 23 T cell receptor beta chains listed next were all sequenced from one sample in a study of early T cells in non-severe SARS-CoV-2 infection. Each CDR3 protein is one row after TCRdb ran MiXCR on the 5' RACE reads. The data contain 80,000 to 100,000 distinct CDR3 sequences, 9% to 15% of them singletons. The material sequenced was whole blood. All receptors derive from an adult who was a healthcare worker with PCR-confirmed SARS-CoV-2 infection or an uninfected control (not recorded which).

This clonotype was observed at least ten times. The V and J genes are TRBV18 and TRBJ2-1, with TRBD1 matching 9 bases. Germline V gene data show CDR1 as KGHSH and CDR2 as LQKENI. The CDR3 length is 14 residues. J lost 8 bases, V lost 3 bases, and 5 bases had no gene match. The CDR3 reads CASSPGTGIDEQFF. CDR3 sequence (DNA): TGTGCCAGCTCACCCGGGACAGGGATCGATGAGCAGTTCTTC.

This clonotype was picked up a small number of times. The chain carries TRBV20-1 and TRBJ1-4, with D possibly TRBD1 on 5 matching bases. CDR3 size: 13 residues. The V gene's germline CDR1 is DFQATT and CDR2 SNEGSKA (reference sequence). V shed 6 bases and J shed 8 bases, with 16 bases lying between them. Here the CDR3 reads CSASGGSGEKLFF. The CDR3, as DNA: TGCAGTGCCAGTGGAGGGTCAGGGGAAAAACTGTTTTTT.

As concerns this clonotype: At one boundary the junction diverges from the germline segment, which might be a read error. The chain carries TRBV29-1 and TRBJ1-1; no definite D call. The CDR3 is made up of 13 amino acids. Germline V gene lookup returns CDR1 SQVTM and CDR2 ANQGSEA. CDR3 sequence: CSVRTSMSSSPLF. The CDR3 DNA reads TGCAGCGTTCGTACCTCTATGTCATCTTCCCCGCTGTTT.

The table lists this clonotype with many counts. The chain links TRBV7-9 to TRBJ2-7; no reliable D call. There are 13 residues in the CDR3. Germline-derived CDR1 and CDR2 are SEHNR and FQNEAQ (reference sequence). Trimming took 3 bases from V and 2 from J, leaving 8 bases between them. CDR3 sequence reads: CASSLGVAYEQYF. The CDR3 DNA reads TGTGCCAGCAGCTTGGGCGTCGCCTACGAGCAGTACTTC.

This clonotype was detected ten times or more. The genes are TRBV20-1 and TRBJ2-3; tentative D call: TRBD2 (6 bases). V was shortened by 4 bases and J by 2 bases, with 13 bases between the two germline ends. This CDR3 comprises 14 residues. CDR1 and CDR2 from the germline V gene are DFQATT and SNEGSKA (reference sequence). The DNA of the CDR3 is TGCAGTGCTAACCCCGCGGGATCCACAGATACGCAGTATTTT. Translation: CSANPAGSTDTQYF.

The chain recombines TRBV12-3 or TRBV12-4 with TRBJ2-2; no clear D gene. V was clipped by 3 bases and J by 3 bases, with 11 bases between them. The CDR3 is 15 amino acids. The CDR3 spells CASSFSSFDTGELFF. The CDR3 coding sequence is TGTGCCAGCAGTTTTTCCAGTTTCGACACCGGGGAGCTGTTTTTT.

The chain joins TRBV20-1 to TRBJ2-1, with 9 nucleotides matching TRBD2. The V segment lost 5 bases and the J segment 7 bases; nucleotides outside the gene matches: 6. Germline CDR1 DFQATT, CDR2 SNEGSKA (reference sequence). The CDR3 covers 13 residues. CDR3 sequence reads: CSADSGRGNEQFF. The DNA of the CDR3 is TGCAGTGCTGATAGCGGGAGAGGGAATGAGCAGTTCTTC.

The V call is TRBV5-1, the J call TRBJ2-3; D gene unclear. Per the germline V gene, CDR1 is SGHRS and CDR2 is YFSETQ. The CDR3 spans 15 residues. V was clipped by 0 bases and J by 2 bases, with 10 bases between them. CDR3 sequence (DNA): TGCGCCAGCAGCTTGGTACCGGTAACCACAGATACGCAGTATTTT. Its protein is CASSLVPVTTDTQYF.

At least ten counts were recorded for this clonotype. The chain couples TRBV6-4 to TRBJ1-1, with 10 bases aligning to TRBD1. Germline V gene sequence: CDR1 MRHNA, CDR2 SNTAGT. The V segment lost 6 bases and the J segment 4 bases; nucleotides outside the gene matches: 2. The CDR3 extends over 13 amino acids. CDR3 in DNA: TGTGCCAGCAGAGGGACAGGGGCCACTGAAGCTTTCTTT. Amino acid sequence: CASRGTGATEAFF.

The rearrangement links TRBV27 to TRBJ2-3, with D hard to call. The CDR3 loop spans 14 amino acids. Germline CDR1 and CDR2: MNHEY and SMNVEV (reference sequence). V was trimmed by 6 bases and J by 2 bases, leaving 12 bases between them. The CDR3 is CASSRTESTDTQYF. The CDR3 nucleotides are TGTGCCAGCAGCCGTACGGAATCCACAGATACGCAGTATTTT.

This clonotype was detected a few times. DNA of the CDR3: TGTGCCAGCAGCCGAACAGGGGACTCACCCCTCCACTTT. This translates into CASSRTGDSPLHF. The chain is built from TRBV7-6 and TRBJ1-6; 7 bases are shared with TRBD1. J was trimmed by 10 bases and V by 5 bases; bases with no gene match: 5. Looked up from germline, CDR1 is SGHVS and CDR2 is FNYEAQ. The CDR3 spans 13 residues.

The gene calls are TRBV11-2 and TRBJ1-1; no clear D. With 8 bases removed from V and 0 bases from J, the gap between germline ends came to 10 bases. The CDR3 has 13 residues. Germline assignment: CDR1 SGHAT and CDR2 FQNNGV. DNA for the CDR3: TGTGCCAGCGGGTCGGGCTTGAACACTGAAGCTTTCTTT. Translation: CASGSGLNTEAFF.

This clonotype has a count of ten or more. The rearrangement links TRBV10-3 to TRBJ2-7; TRBD1 is a possible D gene (6 bases). Trimming took off 2 bases at V and 2 bases at J, with 10 bases between the two ends. Looked up from germline, CDR1 is ENHRY and CDR2 is SYGVKD. CDR3 length: 14 residues. CDR3 sequence (DNA): TGTGCCATCAGTGAGAGGACAGCCACCTACGAGCAGTACTTC. The encoded protein is CAISERTATYEQYF.

The genes are TRBV7-9 and TRBJ2-1; unclear D gene. Germline assignment: CDR1 SEHNR and CDR2 FQNEAQ (reference sequence). V shed 5 bases and J shed 10 bases, with 12 bases lying between them. The CDR3 extends over 12 amino acids. CDR3: CASSPPSGEQFF. The CDR3 DNA reads TGTGCCAGCAGCCCCCCCTCCGGAGAGCAGTTCTTC.

The V and J genes are TRBV7-2 and TRBJ1-6; TRBD1 agrees at 10 bases. V trimming: 3 bases; J trimming: 10 bases; junction bases outside the gene matches: 3. The CDR3 totals 14 residues. Germline V gene lookup returns CDR1 SGHTA and CDR2 FQGNSA. The DNA for the CDR3 is TGTGCCAGCAGCTTGGGACAGGGGTACTCACCCCTCCACTTT. It translates to CASSLGQGYSPLHF. The full variable domain, in which reference TRBV7-2 and TRBJ1-6 provide the parts outside the CDR3, is GAGVSQSPSNKVTEKGKDVELRCDPISGHTALYWYRQSLGQGLEFLIYFQGNSAPDKSGLPSDRFSAERTGGSVSTLTIQRTQQEDSAVYLCASSLGQGYSPLHFGNGTRLTVT.

This clonotype was seen once. This chain uses TRBV29-1 with TRBJ2-1; 10 nucleotides match TRBD1. Trimming removed 4 bases from V and 6 bases from J; junction bases left unmatched: 3. Germline CDR1 is SQVTM and CDR2 is ANQGSEA. The CDR3 runs to 13 residues. Written as DNA, the CDR3 is TGCAGCGTTGGGACAGGGGGTCCCAATGAGCAGTTCTTC. Translated: CSVGTGGPNEQFF.

This clonotype was observed at least ten times. This chain joins TRBV6-2 or TRBV6-3 and TRBJ2-6; no definite D call. The germline V and J ends were trimmed by 5 bases and 0 bases, with 8 bases remaining between them. Germline CDR1 is MNHEY and CDR2 is SVGEGT. The length of the CDR3 is 15 residues. Here the CDR3 reads CASSALTSGANVLTF. CDR3 coding DNA: TGTGCCAGCAGTGCCCTTACCTCTGGGGCCAACGTCCTGACTTTC.

This clonotype has only a few counts. J is TRBJ2-3 and V is TRBV20-1; 8 bases are a match to TRBD1. Per the germline V gene, CDR1 is DFQATT and CDR2 is SNEGSKA (reference sequence). The CDR3 is 13 amino acids. The trim removed 2 bases at V and 4 bases at J, leaving 2 bases unmatched. The CDR3 DNA reads TGCAGTGCTAGAATACAGGGGGCAGATACGCAGTATTTT. Translated: CSARIQGADTQYF.

The chain has TRBV10-2 and TRBJ2-5, with TRBD2 matching 10 bases. The CDR3 has 16 amino acids. Trimming took 6 bases from V and 2 from J; bases not matched to a gene: 9. CDR1 is WSHSY, CDR2 SAAADI, per germline. CDR3 in amino acids: CASSASTSGPQETQYF. DNA for the CDR3: TGCGCCAGCAGCGCGTCGACTAGCGGGCCGCAAGAGACCCAGTACTTC.

The chain is built from TRBV7-8 and TRBJ2-5; a weak D match, TRBD1 (5 bases). There are 14 residues in the CDR3. CDR1 and CDR2 from the germline V gene are SGHVS and FQNEAQ. V was pared by 6 bases and J by 1 base, with 12 bases between. Here the CDR3 reads CASSPRALQETQYF. The CDR3 DNA reads TGTGCCAGCAGTCCCAGGGCCCTCCAAGAGACCCAGTACTTC.

The rearrangement joins TRBV18 to TRBJ2-5, with TRBD1 matching over 7 bases. Germline CDR1 KGHSH, CDR2 LQKENI. The length of the CDR3 is 15 residues. V dropped 0 bases and J dropped 9; count of bases not matched to a gene: 10. CDR3 residues: CASSPPGQGERAQYF. CDR3 DNA sequence: TGTGCCAGCTCACCACCCGGGCAGGGGGAACGGGCCCAGTACTTC.

This clonotype was picked up a small number of times. The J gene is TRBJ2-3, the V gene TRBV3-1; 11 bases align to TRBD2. The V gene's germline CDR1 is LGHDT and CDR2 YNNKEL (reference sequence). The CDR3 length is 15 residues. Trimming removed 6 bases from V and 1 base from J; junction bases left unmatched: 3. The CDR3 loop reads CASRELAGGTDTQYF. The CDR3 DNA sequence: TGTGCCAGCAGGGAACTAGCGGGGGGCACAGATACGCAGTATTTT.

This clonotype was seen repeatedly, ten times or more. The chain is built from TRBV11-2 and TRBJ1-4; D not resolved. CDR3 size: 14 residues. Between the trimmed V and J ends, which lost 2 bases and 0 bases, there was a span of 4 bases. The germline gives CDR1 SGHAT, CDR2 FQNNGV. Here the CDR3 reads CASSLMTTNEKLFF. The DNA for the CDR3 is TGTGCCAGCAGCTTAATGACAACTAATGAAAAACTGTTTTTT.